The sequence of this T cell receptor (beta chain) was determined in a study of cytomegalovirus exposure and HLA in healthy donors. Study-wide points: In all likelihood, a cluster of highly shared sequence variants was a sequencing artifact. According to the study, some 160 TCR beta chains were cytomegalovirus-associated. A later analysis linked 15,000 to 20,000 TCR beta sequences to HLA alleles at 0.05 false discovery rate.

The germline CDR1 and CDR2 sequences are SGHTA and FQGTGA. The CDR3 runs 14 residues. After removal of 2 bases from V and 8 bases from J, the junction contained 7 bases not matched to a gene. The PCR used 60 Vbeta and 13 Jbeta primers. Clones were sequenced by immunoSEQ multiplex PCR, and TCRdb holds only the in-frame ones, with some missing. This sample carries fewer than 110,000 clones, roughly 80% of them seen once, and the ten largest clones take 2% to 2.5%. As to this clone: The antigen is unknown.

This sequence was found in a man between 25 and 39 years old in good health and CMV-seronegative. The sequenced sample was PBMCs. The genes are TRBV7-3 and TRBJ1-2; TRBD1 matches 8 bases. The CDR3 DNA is TGTGCCAGCAGCTTAGGGCAGGGGGCATGGGGCTACACCTTC. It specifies CASSLGQGAWGYTF.